These 29 T cell receptor beta chains were all obtained from the same sample, sequenced in a study of T cells in Graves' hyperthyroidism and ophthalmopathy. There were TCR beta CDR3 regions amplified from RNA transcripts. Carried out on the TCR CDR3, a first-round RT-PCR used the HTBI primer set. TCRdb re-called the multiplex PCR reads with MiXCR, one entry per CDR3 protein. The sample lists some 500,000 distinct CDR3 sequences, 13% to 15% occurring once. Sequenced: blood. These receptors were taken from a woman aged 18-29 years with Graves' hyperthyroidism.

The table lists this clonotype with a few counts. This chain uses TRBV9 with TRBJ1-3; 7 bases fit TRBD1. This CDR3 is 16 amino acids long. The V gene's germline CDR1 is SGDLS and CDR2 YYNGEE. V was clipped by 0 bases and J by 4 bases; unmatched bases: 7. The CDR3, as DNA: TGTGCCAGCAGCGTAGCACCGCCGGGACAGGGAAACACCATATATTTT. Protein: CASSVAPPGQGNTIYF.

This clonotype was seen many times. The CDR3 is CASSLFFSSGEAFF. CDR3 DNA sequence: TGTGCCAGCAGCTTATTCTTCAGTTCAGGTGAAGCTTTCTTT. The chain joins TRBV7-2 to TRBJ1-1; no reliable D call. Germline-derived CDR1 and CDR2 are SGHTA and FQGNSA. V was trimmed by 2 bases and J by 7 bases, leaving 14 bases between them. The CDR3 runs to 14 residues.

Ten or more counts support this clonotype. V gene TRBV20-1 combines with J gene TRBJ1-2, with D maybe TRBD1 (5 bases). V lost 2 bases to trimming and J lost 0 bases, with 13 bases between them. Germline-derived CDR1 and CDR2 are DFQATT and SNEGSKA (reference sequence). The CDR3 is 15 residues long. CDR3 bases: TGCAGTGCTAGACCGTCTGGGGGGGCTAACTATGGCTACACCTTC. This encodes CSARPSGGANYGYTF.

Details on this clonotype: Its ends do not fully match the called genes, so a read error is possible. DNA of the CDR3: TGCGCCAGCAGCTTGGACCCCACAGATGCGCAGTATTTT. It yields the protein CASSLDPTDAQYF. The chain has TRBV5-1 and TRBJ2-3; D remains unclear. Germline CDR1 is SGHRS and CDR2 is YFSETQ. CDR3 length: 13 residues.

The sample holds a few counts of this clonotype. The V call is TRBV20-1, the J call TRBJ1-6; 9 nucleotides match TRBD1. CDR3 length: 14 residues. Trimming cost V 4 bases and J 6 bases; bases outside gene matches: 4. The germline gives CDR1 DFQATT, CDR2 SNEGSKA (reference sequence). CDR3 loop: CSAIRDRANSPLHF. The CDR3 DNA sequence: TGCAGTGCTATCCGGGACAGGGCTAATTCACCCCTCCACTTT.

This clonotype appeared many times. The chain uses TRBV30 and TRBJ2-3; maybe TRBD2 (6 bases). Trimming pared 4 bases from V and 6 bases from J, leaving 17 bases between. The CDR3 length is 14 residues. From germline, CDR1 is GTSNPN and CDR2 SVGIG (reference sequence). Here the CDR3 reads CAWKSAGPGDTQYF. CDR3 DNA sequence: TGTGCCTGGAAGTCCGCGGGACCAGGGGATACGCAGTATTTT.

This clonotype was observed a handful of times. Without the conserved terminal phenylalanine or tryptophan, this CDR3 likely stems from a read error. The chain recombines TRBV10-3 with TRBJ1-1; tentative D call: TRBD1 (6 bases). V lost 11 bases, J lost 6 bases, and 22 bases lay in between. The CDR3 is 14 residues long. CDR1 is ENHRY and CDR2 is SYGVKD in the germline V gene. CDR3 sequence reads: CAATMGGQGSEAFI. Written as DNA, the CDR3 is TGTGCCGCAACCATGGGTGGGCAGGGGTCTGAAGCTTTCATT.

At least ten counts were recorded for this clonotype. V gene TRBV19 combines with J gene TRBJ1-6, with D unresolved. V lost 10 bases and J lost 5, with 12 bases in between. CDR1 and CDR2 (germline): LNHDA, SQIVND (reference sequence). The CDR3 runs to 13 residues. The CDR3 bases are TGTGCCACCGCGACCGGCGATAATTCACCCCTCCACTTT. Its protein is CATATGDNSPLHF.

This clonotype was seen many times. The genes are TRBV6-5 and TRBJ2-1, with D uncertain. CDR1 MNHEY and CDR2 SVGAGI come from the germline V gene. This CDR3 spans 13 amino acids. Deletions cut 0 bases from V and 8 bases from J, with 8 bases between. CDR3 residues: CASSYSKGDEQFF. The CDR3 nucleotides read TGTGCCAGCAGTTACTCGAAGGGCGATGAGCAGTTCTTC.

The rearrangement uses TRBV6-2 or TRBV6-3 and TRBJ2-1; possible D gene TRBD2, 6 bases. CDR1 is MNHEY and CDR2 is SVGEGT in the germline V gene. This CDR3 spans 17 amino acids. V shed 3 bases and J shed 6 bases, with 21 bases lying between them. CDR3 region: CASSYRGSEWHVNEQFF. CDR3 sequence (DNA): TGTGCCAGCAGTTATCGGGGGAGTGAGTGGCATGTCAATGAGCAGTTCTTC.

In this sample, this clonotype turned up a few times. A much larger clonotype is one base distant, so this may be a read error. The chain combines TRBV27 with TRBJ1-2; D is undetermined. The length of the CDR3 is 15 residues. Germline V gene data show CDR1 as MNHEY and CDR2 as SMNVEV (reference sequence). Here the CDR3 DNA reads TGTGCCAGCAGTCAACAAATGGGAGGGAACTATGGCTACGCCTTC. Encoded protein: CASSQQMGGNYGYAF.

This clonotype was found many times. This rearrangement joins TRBV20-1 to TRBJ1-1; D possibly corresponds to TRBD1 (6 bases). Looked up from germline, CDR1 is DFQATT and CDR2 is SNEGSKA (reference sequence). This CDR3 spans 12 amino acids. Trimming pared 7 bases from V and 10 bases from J, leaving 19 bases between. CDR3 sequence reads: CSVERPGDRAFF. The DNA for the CDR3 is TGCAGTGTGGAAAGGCCAGGGGATCGAGCTTTCTTT.

This clonotype has a handful of counts. The chain has TRBV15 and TRBJ1-1, with a possible D match to TRBD1 (6 bases). The germline V gene encodes CDR1 LNHNV and CDR2 YYDKDF (reference sequence). The CDR3 sequence is 15 residues long. V was pared by 0 bases and J by 4 bases, with 12 bases between. The CDR3 region has the DNA TGTGCCACCAGCAGAGATTACAGGGAGGCCACTGAAGCTTTCTTT. Amino acids: CATSRDYREATEAFF.

As concerns this clonotype: The conserved closing phenylalanine or tryptophan is absent in this CDR3, likely reflecting a read error. The CDR3 loop reads CASSKSLHQPQHS. As DNA, the CDR3 is TGTGCCAGCAGCAAGAGCTTGCATCAGCCCCAGCATTCT. The chain has TRBV6-1 and TRBJ1-5; D unresolved. The CDR3 is made up of 13 amino acids. Germline values: CDR1 MNHNS, CDR2 SASEGT. Trimming removed 6 bases from V and 5 bases from J, with 11 bases in between.

This clonotype came up many times. The gene calls are TRBV29-1 and TRBJ1-2, with 7 bases matching TRBD1. V shed 4 bases and J 8 bases; nucleotides not matched to a gene: 10. CDR1 and CDR2 (germline): SQVTM, ANQGSEA. There are 13 residues in the CDR3. CDR3 DNA sequence: TGCAGCGTTGCCTACAGGGGCTCGGAAGGCTACACCTTC. It translates to CSVAYRGSEGYTF.

This clonotype was seen a few times. This chain connects TRBV5-1 to TRBJ2-2; no clear D. The V end was cut by 0 bases, the J end by 5 bases, with 11 bases between. The CDR3 loop spans 15 amino acids. In germline, CDR1 is SGHRS, CDR2 YFSETQ. DNA of the CDR3: TGCGCCAGCAGCTTGGAAATAGTAGGGACCGGGGAGCTGTTTTTT. This translates into CASSLEIVGTGELFF. The variable domain in full, with the rest retrieved from reference TRBV5-1 and TRBJ2-2, is KAGVTQTPRYLIKTRGQQVTLSCSPISGHRSVSWYQQTPGQGLQFLFEYFSETQRNKGNFPGRFSGRQFSNSRSEMNVSTLELGDSALYLCASSLEIVGTGELFFGEGSRLTVL.

The rearrangement joins TRBV10-2 to TRBJ2-7; 8 nucleotides align to TRBD1. This CDR3 has 14 amino acids. Germline CDR1 and CDR2: WSHSY and SAAADI. The CDR3: CAPRGQGVPYEQYV. CDR3 bases: TGCGCGCCCAGGGGGCAGGGGGTTCCCTACGAGCAGTACGTC.

V gene TRBV14 combines with J gene TRBJ1-2; D is uncertain. Trimming left V 4 bases short and J 4 bases short, with 16 bases between. The germline CDR1 and CDR2 sequences are SGHDN and FVKESK. CDR3 size: 15 residues. CDR3 region: CASSPQRILGYGYTF. Here the CDR3 DNA reads TGTGCCAGCAGCCCCCAGCGTATTCTGGGCTATGGCTACACCTTC.

Many counts were recorded for this clonotype. V usage is TRBV13 and J usage is TRBJ2-1, with 11 bases lining up with TRBD1. Germline V CDR1 and CDR2: PRHDT, FYEKMQ (reference sequence). The CDR3 is made up of 16 amino acids. V lost 5 bases to trimming and J lost 1 base; unmatched junction nucleotides: 4. The chain's CDR3 is CASSAWDRGSYNEQFF. CDR3 coding DNA: TGTGCCAGCAGCGCCTGGGACAGGGGGTCCTACAATGAGCAGTTCTTC.

The chain links TRBV20-1 to TRBJ1-4; D is undetermined. Germline V CDR1 and CDR2: DFQATT, SNEGSKA (reference sequence). The CDR3 contains 14 residues. V shed 3 bases and J shed 0 bases, with 8 bases lying between them. In DNA form, the CDR3 reads TGCAGTGCTAGGGAGACAACAACTAATGAAAAACTGTTTTTT. Its protein product is CSARETTTNEKLFF.

This clonotype has a single count. The V call is TRBV3-1, the J call TRBJ2-7, with 8 bases that match TRBD2. The germline CDR1 and CDR2 sequences are LGHDT and YNNKEL (reference sequence). The CDR3 has 12 amino acids. V dropped 3 bases and J dropped 6; count of bases not matched to a gene: 1. The CDR3 DNA is TGTGCCAGCAGCCATAGCGGGACCGAGCAGTACTTC. This encodes CASSHSGTEQYF.

This clonotype occurred many times. The rearrangement links TRBV12-3 or TRBV12-4 to TRBJ2-7; TRBD2 aligns across 10 bases. The CDR3 extends over 15 amino acids. V trimming: 4 bases; J trimming: 4 bases; junction bases outside the gene matches: 7. The CDR3 nucleotides are TGTGCCAGCAGTTCCTTCCTAGCGGGAGCGTACGAGCAGTACTTC. Its translation: CASSSFLAGAYEQYF.

This clonotype has at least ten counts. The chain is built from TRBV5-1 and TRBJ1-1, with D uncertain. Deletions cut 2 bases from V and 1 base from J, with 12 bases between. The CDR3 is 15 residues long. CDR1 and CDR2 (germline): SGHRS, YFSETQ. The CDR3: CASSFRGGRNTEAFF. The CDR3 nucleotides read TGCGCCAGCAGCTTTCGGGGTGGACGGAACACTGAAGCTTTCTTT.

This clonotype was observed many times. V is TRBV12-3 or TRBV12-4 and J is TRBJ1-2; no firm D call. The V end was cut by 2 bases, the J end by 0 bases, with 10 bases between. The CDR3 has 15 amino acids. For the CDR3, the DNA is TGTGCCAGCAGTTTAAGCCCAGGAGCTAACTATGGCTACACCTTC. Translated: CASSLSPGANYGYTF.

This clonotype was seen many times. V and J are TRBV6-2 or TRBV6-3 and TRBJ2-1; D is possibly TRBD2 (5 bases). CDR1 and CDR2 (germline): MNHEY, SVGEGT. Trimming cost V 8 bases and J 4 bases, with 21 bases left between them. The CDR3 consists of 16 residues. CDR3 nucleotides: TGTGCCAGCCATCCTCTCAGCGCGGGTGCGTACAATGAGCAGTTCTTC. Protein: CASHPLSAGAYNEQFF.

As regards this clonotype: It may be a read error: a sequence one base away is much more abundant. The J gene is TRBJ2-1, the V gene TRBV5-1; TRBD1 matches 11 bases. Gene TRBJ2-7 matches the end of the DNA better, so the J call may be wrong. CDR3 length equals 16 residues. Germline values: CDR1 SGHRS, CDR2 YFSETQ. The CDR3 here is CASSIGTGGLYNEQYF. CDR3 DNA: TGCGCCAGCAGCATCGGGACAGGGGGACTCTACAATGAGCAGTACTTC.

This clonotype was seen at least ten times. Compared with germline, one end of the junction differs, possibly owing to a read error. CDR3 sequence (DNA): TGCAGTGCAAGCCCCTCTCGAAACACCATATATTTT. Its protein product is CSASPSRNTIYF. The chain is built from TRBV20-1 and TRBJ1-3; D is ambiguous. The CDR3 is 12 amino acids. Germline loops: CDR1 DFQATT, CDR2 SNEGSKA (reference sequence).

The sample holds many counts of this clonotype. The V call is TRBV12-3 or TRBV12-4, the J call TRBJ2-2; 7 bases line up with TRBD2. This CDR3 is built from 14 residues. Germline trimming cut 1 base from V and 7 bases from J; bases unmatched to any gene: 3. CDR3 nucleotide sequence: TGTGCCAGCAGTTTAGTCGGCGGGAGCGGGGAGCTGTTTTTT. Translated, it gives CASSLVGGSGELFF.

V and J are TRBV27 and TRBJ2-4, with TRBD1 matching over 9 bases. Germline trimming cut 5 bases from V and 0 bases from J; bases unmatched to any gene: 11. The CDR3 consists of 18 residues. Germline V CDR1 and CDR2: MNHEY, SMNVEV (reference sequence). The CDR3 is CASSPQGAEPSAKNIQYF. DNA of the CDR3: TGTGCCAGCAGTCCACAGGGGGCCGAACCGTCAGCCAAAAACATTCAGTACTTC.